The T cell receptor (beta chain) described here comes from a study of cytomegalovirus exposure and HLA in healthy donors. Study-level background: Genotyping of 400 or so donors showed that about 79% belonged to the Caucasian-associated ancestry cluster.

After removal of 5 bases from V and 10 bases from J, the junction contained 13 bases not matched to a gene. CDR3 length: 15 residues. Germline CDR1 and CDR2: MNHEY and SMNVEV (reference sequence). The study, taken as a whole, reports: According to an earlier analysis, most TCR beta V segments yielded productive rearrangements about 87% or about 30% of the time. A later analysis revealed that TCR association rates differed between HLA loci, peaking at DRB1 and bottoming out at HLA-C.

Amplification used 60 Vbeta primers and 13 Jbeta primers. Original analysis: Per a later analysis, the number of unique TCR beta chains was roughly 80 million, of which 10 million to 11 million were shared. The assay was immunoSEQ multiplex PCR, and TCRdb's table has in-frame clones only and misses some. The V and J calls and the clone size are those of that table, but D and trimming were determined from the DNA. The repertoire holds fewer than 250,000 clones, with just under 75% as singletons. Note on this clone: As yet, its antigen is unknown.

The sequenced sample consisted of PBMCs. The chain carries TRBV27 and TRBJ1-4; 7 positions match TRBD1. This clonotype was sampled from a woman aged 30 to 39 in good health and CMV-seropositive. The DNA for the CDR3 is TGTGCCAGCAGTCCATTCAGGGGGGCGGGGGGAAAACTGTTTTTT. It is translated as CASSPFRGAGGKLFF.